These 13 T cell receptor beta chains were sequenced from one sample in a study of beta chain features in type 1 diabetes. All of the isolated RNA was reverse transcribed, so expressed TCRB transcripts were sequenced. Produced via immunoSEQ multiplex PCR; TCRdb's table is partial and in-frame only. Of approximately 170,000 clones in the sample, 7.5% to 9.5% were seen once. The sequenced sample was central memory CD4+ T cells from blood. These TCRs come from a woman between 18 and 30 years old in good health.

This clone was seen more than once but under ten times. In DNA, the CDR3 is TGTGCCACTAAGGGGGTCAGTGAAGCTTTCTTT. It is translated as CATKGVSEAFF. This chain links TRBV27 with TRBJ1-1; D might be TRBD1 (6 bases). From germline, CDR1 is MNHEY and CDR2 SMNVEV (reference sequence). The length of the CDR3 is 11 residues. V was shortened by 10 bases and J by 7 bases, with 13 bases between the two germline ends.

This clone was seen only a few times. The V gene is TRBV7-6, the J gene TRBJ2-7, with 8 nucleotides matching TRBD2. Germline V gives CDR1 SGHVS, CDR2 FNYEAQ. The trim removed 5 bases at V and 2 bases at J, leaving 14 bases unmatched. This CDR3 is 17 amino acids long. For the CDR3, the DNA is TGTGCCAGCAGCAGGTACGGGGGGGCCGTCAAAGCCTACGAGCAGTACTTC. It yields the protein CASSRYGGAVKAYEQYF.

The chain recombines TRBV4-1 with TRBJ1-2, with 7 nucleotides matching TRBD1. The V segment lost 1 base and the J segment 5 bases; nucleotides outside the gene matches: 4. Germline CDR1 and CDR2: MGHRA and YSYEKL. The CDR3 sequence is 14 residues long. The chain's CDR3 is CASSQGTGKYGYTF. CDR3 nucleotide sequence: TGCGCCAGCAGCCAAGGGACAGGAAAGTATGGCTACACCTTC.

The chain is built from TRBV6-6 and TRBJ1-1; 7 bases are shared with TRBD1. CDR3 length: 15 residues. Germline loops: CDR1 MNHNY, CDR2 SVGAGI (reference sequence). The J segment lost 2 bases and the V segment lost 5 bases, leaving 8 bases of the junction unmatched. DNA for the CDR3: TGTGCCAGCAGTAGCGCCGGGACAGACAACACTGAAGCTTTCTTT. Translating gives CASSSAGTDNTEAFF.

This clone was observed a few times. The DNA of the CDR3 is TGTGCCAGCAGGAGGGACAGGGGGTTTGACTACGAGCAGTACTTC. This gives the protein CASRRDRGFDYEQYF. The J gene is TRBJ2-7, the V gene TRBV2, with TRBD1 identical over 11 bases. V lost 6 bases and J lost 3; bases outside the gene matches: 7. Germline lookup yields CDR1 SNHLY and CDR2 FYNNEI. The CDR3 totals 15 residues.

This clone has only a few counts. The CDR3 reads CASSQGSQETQYF. The CDR3 DNA sequence: TGTGCCAGCAGTCAGGGTTCCCAAGAGACCCAGTACTTC. The V call is TRBV6-5, the J call TRBJ2-5; a possible D gene is TRBD1 (5 bases). Germline values: CDR1 MNHEY, CDR2 SVGAGI. The V gene lost 5 bases and the J gene lost 1 base, with 8 bases spanning the gap. This CDR3 region has 13 residues.

The V call is TRBV7-2, the J call TRBJ2-5; 11 bases line up with TRBD2. V was clipped by 5 bases and J by 2 bases; unmatched bases: 7. The CDR3 sequence is 16 residues long. Per the germline V gene, CDR1 is SGHTA and CDR2 is FQGNSA. CDR3 bases: TGTGCCAGCAGCCCACGGGGACTAGCGGCTCAAGAGACCCAGTACTTC. Its translation is CASSPRGLAAQETQYF.

This clone has a count of ten or more. The chain is built from TRBV7-9 and TRBJ1-2; tentative D call: TRBD1 (5 bases). The CDR3 totals 14 residues. The germline V gene has CDR1 SEHNR and CDR2 FQNEAQ (reference sequence). V was pared by 0 bases and J by 8 bases, with 13 bases between. CDR3 in amino acids: CASSLAGVGGGYTF. CDR3 coding DNA: TGTGCCAGCAGCTTAGCAGGGGTTGGTGGGGGCTACACCTTC.

This clone appeared a few times. V and J are TRBV27 and TRBJ2-5, with 7 bases lining up with TRBD1. There are 15 residues in the CDR3. V lost 5 bases, J lost 0 bases, and 6 bases stayed unmatched. Germline CDR1 is MNHEY and CDR2 is SMNVEV (reference sequence). CDR3 DNA sequence: TGTGCCAGCAGTCAGGGGACAGCGTACCAAGAGACCCAGTACTTC. It is translated as CASSQGTAYQETQYF.

This clone occurred a few times. This rearrangement joins TRBV14 to TRBJ2-7; maybe TRBD2 (5 bases). Per the germline V gene, CDR1 is SGHDN and CDR2 is FVKESK. The V end lost 2 bases, the J end lost 2 bases, and 13 bases lay between the germline ends. The CDR3 loop spans 15 amino acids. The CDR3: CASSQQGGPAYEQYF. DNA for the CDR3: TGTGCCAGCAGCCAACAAGGAGGTCCCGCCTACGAGCAGTACTTC.

In its sample, this clone was seen many times. CDR3 sequence: CAWTNRGYSPLHF. For the CDR3, the DNA is TGTGCCTGGACGAACAGGGGATATTCACCCCTCCACTTT. The gene calls are TRBV30 and TRBJ1-6; 7 bases are a match to TRBD1. This CDR3 spans 13 amino acids. Germline CDR1 reads GTSNPN; CDR2 reads SVGIG (reference sequence). V was clipped by 4 bases and J by 8 bases; unmatched bases: 5.

This chain joins TRBV4-2 and TRBJ1-1, with D possibly matching TRBD1 (5 bases). The V and J ends lost 0 bases and 1 base respectively, with 12 bases between them. Looked up from germline, CDR1 is LGHNA and CDR2 is YNFKEQ. CDR3 length: 16 amino acids. As DNA, the CDR3 is TGTGCCAGCAGCCAAGAGTTGGCAGGGCGGAACACTGAAGCTTTCTTT. Translating gives CASSQELAGRNTEAFF.

This clone was recorded a few times. V gene TRBV7-9 combines with J gene TRBJ1-1; TRBD1 is a possible D gene (6 bases). Per the germline V gene, CDR1 is SEHNR and CDR2 is FQNEAQ (reference sequence). The ends were cut back, 5 bases at V and 1 base at J, with 17 bases in the middle. This CDR3 is 16 amino acids long. CDR3: CASSPTSGARNTEAFF. In DNA, the CDR3 is TGTGCCAGCAGCCCGACCTCAGGGGCACGGAACACTGAAGCTTTCTTT.